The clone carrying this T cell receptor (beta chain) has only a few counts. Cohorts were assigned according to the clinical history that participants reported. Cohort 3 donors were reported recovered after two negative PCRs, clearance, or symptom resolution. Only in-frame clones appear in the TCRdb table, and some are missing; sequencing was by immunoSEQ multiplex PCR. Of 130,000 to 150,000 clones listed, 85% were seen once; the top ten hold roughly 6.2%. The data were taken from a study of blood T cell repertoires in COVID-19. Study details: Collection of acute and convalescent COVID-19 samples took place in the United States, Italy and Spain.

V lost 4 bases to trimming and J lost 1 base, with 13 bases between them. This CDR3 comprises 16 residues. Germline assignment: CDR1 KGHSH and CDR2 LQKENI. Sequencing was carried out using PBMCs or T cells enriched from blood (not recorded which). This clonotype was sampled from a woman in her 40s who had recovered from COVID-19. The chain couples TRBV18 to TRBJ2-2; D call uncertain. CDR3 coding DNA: TGTGCCAGCTCACGAACTACAACCGTGAACACCGGGGAGCTGTTTTTT. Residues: CASSRTTTVNTGELFF.